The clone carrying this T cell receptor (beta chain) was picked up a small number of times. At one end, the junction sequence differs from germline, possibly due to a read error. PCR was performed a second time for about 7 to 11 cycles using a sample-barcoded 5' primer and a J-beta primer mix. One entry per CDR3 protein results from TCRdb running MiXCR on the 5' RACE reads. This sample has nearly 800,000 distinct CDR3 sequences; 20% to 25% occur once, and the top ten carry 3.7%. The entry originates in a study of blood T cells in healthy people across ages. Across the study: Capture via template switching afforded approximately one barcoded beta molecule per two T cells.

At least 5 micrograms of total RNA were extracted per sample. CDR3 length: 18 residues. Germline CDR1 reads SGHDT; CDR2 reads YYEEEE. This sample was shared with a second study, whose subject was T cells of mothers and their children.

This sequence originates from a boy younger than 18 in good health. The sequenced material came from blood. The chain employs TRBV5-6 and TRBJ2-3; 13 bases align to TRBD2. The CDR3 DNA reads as TGTGCCAGCAGCGACCCATGGACTAGCGGGAGTGTGGCAGATACGCAGTACTTT. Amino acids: CASSDPWTSGSVADTQYF. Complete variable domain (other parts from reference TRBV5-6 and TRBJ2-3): DAGVTQSPTHLIKTRGQQVTLRCSPKSGHDTVSWYQQALGQGPQFIFQYYEEEERQRGNFPDRFSGHQFPNYSSELNVNALLLGDSALYLCASSDPWTSGSVADTQYFGPGTRLTVL.